This T cell receptor beta chain was identified in a study of T cell responses to AZD1222 COVID-19 vaccine. Concerning this clone: Its antigen is unknown.

TCRdb's table, derived via immunoSEQ multiplex PCR, lists solely in-frame clones and lacks some. The sample lists 75,000 to 90,000 clones; over 75% were seen once. Study-level points and caveats: Among AZD1222 vaccinees, only six or seven were seropositive at baseline. Spike as a whole was targeted by vaccine-associated CD4 TCRs, dominant at 160-218 and 743-854.

The germline gives CDR1 SGHRS, CDR2 YFSETQ. The CDR3 loop spans 15 amino acids. V gave up 4 bases and J gave up 10 bases, with 18 bases separating them. This clonotype originated in an adult who received the AZD1222 COVID-19 vaccine. Sequences were derived from peripheral blood, sampled 28 days after the second AZD1222 dose. The chain is built from TRBV5-1 and TRBJ1-6; the D is unclear. CDR3 sequence: CASSPSTGSGSPLHF. The CDR3 nucleotides are TGCGCCAGCAGCCCGTCCACGGGTTCGGGGTCACCCCTCCACTTT.